Below are 31 T cell receptor beta chains sequenced from a single sample in a study of cytomegalovirus exposure and HLA in healthy donors. The PCR ran on 60 Vbeta and 13 Jbeta primers. Using immunoSEQ multiplex PCR, the repertoire was profiled, and TCRdb retains in-frame clones only, with some absent. The table lists about 160,000 clones, roughly four fifths of them singletons. Specimen: PBMCs. Source of these receptors: a woman under 30 in good health and CMV-seronegative.

The V call is TRBV19, the J call TRBJ1-2; no clear D. V gave up 5 bases and J gave up 0 bases, with 16 bases separating them. Germline V gene lookup returns CDR1 LNHDA and CDR2 SQIVND (reference sequence). The CDR3 covers 16 residues. As DNA, the CDR3 is TGTGCCAGTAGTGCTTATTCGGCGGGGACTAACTATGGCTACACCTTC. This sequence encodes CASSAYSAGTNYGYTF.

This clone was found a few times. V gene TRBV7-8 combines with J gene TRBJ1-3; the D gene is possibly TRBD1 (5 bases). The CDR3 loop spans 14 amino acids. From germline, CDR1 is SGHVS and CDR2 FQNEAQ. V gave up 5 bases and J gave up 4 bases, with 12 bases separating them. The CDR3 loop reads CASSPGRGGNTIYF. CDR3 nucleotides: TGTGCCAGCAGCCCCGGGAGGGGAGGAAACACCATATATTTT.

This sequence joins TRBV28 and TRBJ1-2, with 7 bases that match TRBD1. The CDR3 is 13 residues long. V was clipped by 8 bases and J by 8 bases; unmatched bases: 11. The germline V gene has CDR1 MDHEN and CDR2 SYDVKM. The CDR3 DNA reads as TGTGCCAGCCACGACAGGGACTTAGGAGGCTACACCTTC. It yields the protein CASHDRDLGGYTF.

The rearrangement joins TRBV12-5 to TRBJ2-1; a possible D gene is TRBD2 (6 bases). Trimming took 5 bases from V and 0 from J, leaving 8 bases between them. This CDR3 comprises 14 residues. Germline CDR1 LGHNT, CDR2 FRNRAP. Written as DNA, the CDR3 is TGTGCTAGTGGTCGGGGGAACTCCTACAATGAGCAGTTCTTC. Translation: CASGRGNSYNEQFF.

The chain employs TRBV2 and TRBJ2-1; 7 bases agree with TRBD1. The CDR3 length is 15 residues. The germline CDR1 and CDR2 sequences are SNHLY and FYNNEI. The V and J ends lost 6 bases and 3 bases, in that order; junction bases with no gene match: 8. CDR3 in DNA: TGTGCCAGCAGGGAACGGGACAGCATCTACAATGAGCAGTTCTTC. It is translated as CASRERDSIYNEQFF.

This clone was observed a few times. This sequence joins TRBV2 and TRBJ2-7; 8 bases agree with TRBD1. Trimming took 7 bases from V and 4 from J; bases not matched to a gene: 9. Germline V CDR1 and CDR2: SNHLY, FYNNEI. This CDR3 is 14 amino acids long. The CDR3 region is CASNRDRQVYEQYF. The DNA for the CDR3 is TGTGCCAGCAATAGGGACAGGCAGGTATACGAGCAGTACTTC.

The genes are TRBV6-6 and TRBJ1-6, with no clear D. The V gene's germline CDR1 is MNHNY and CDR2 SVGAGI (reference sequence). Trimming stripped 6 bases from V and 5 bases from J, with 8 bases between. The CDR3 spans 13 residues. DNA for the CDR3: TGTGCCAGCAGCAGTACCAATAATTCACCCCTCCACTTT. Translating it yields CASSSTNNSPLHF.

The CDR3 coding sequence is TGTGCCAGCCAATGGCGGGGCCCTTGGGAGACCCAGTACTTC. It codes for CASQWRGPWETQYF. The V gene is TRBV2, the J gene TRBJ2-5, with TRBD2 as a possible D gene (6 bases). Germline loops: CDR1 SNHLY, CDR2 FYNNEI. The CDR3 runs to 14 residues. V shed 8 bases and J shed 5 bases, with 18 bases lying between them.

A remark on this clone: One end of the junction is discordant with germline, which a read error may explain. V and J are TRBV7-9 and TRBJ2-1; a possible D gene is TRBD1 (6 bases). CDR1 is SEHNR, CDR2 FQNEAQ, per germline (reference sequence). The CDR3 loop spans 16 amino acids. This CDR3 reads CSSSLGQGRSYNEQFF. For the CDR3, the DNA is TGTTCCAGCAGCTTAGGGCAGGGGCGATCCTACAATGAGCAGTTCTTC.

This rearrangement joins TRBV28 to TRBJ2-2; 7 bases map to TRBD1. J gave up 4 bases and V 2 bases, and 10 bases lay outside the gene matches. The CDR3 runs to 17 residues. CDR1 MDHEN and CDR2 SYDVKM come from the germline V gene. This chain's CDR3 is CASSLAGAGGLTGELFF. The CDR3, as DNA: TGTGCCAGCAGTTTAGCCGGGGCAGGGGGTCTCACCGGGGAGCTGTTTTTT.

The chain has TRBV7-2 and TRBJ2-5, with a possible D match to TRBD1 (5 bases). Trimming pared 0 bases from V and 3 bases from J, leaving 11 bases between. This CDR3 region has 15 residues. The V gene's germline CDR1 is SGHTA and CDR2 FQGNSA. This CDR3 reads CASSLAKSTEETQYF. Written as DNA, the CDR3 is TGTGCCAGCAGCTTAGCTAAGTCGACAGAAGAGACCCAGTACTTC.

This rearrangement joins TRBV2 to TRBJ2-1; TRBD2 might be the D (5 bases). Between the trimmed V and J ends, which lost 9 bases and 6 bases, there was a span of 18 bases. This CDR3 has 14 amino acids. Germline assignment: CDR1 SNHLY and CDR2 FYNNEI. The CDR3 DNA is TGTGCCAGTCGGAGGACTCTAGAACGCAATGAGCAGTTCTTC. Protein: CASRRTLERNEQFF.

The chain has TRBV7-2 and TRBJ1-2; 9 bases fit TRBD1. With 5 bases clipped from V and 3 bases from J, the junction kept 4 bases outside the gene matches. The length of the CDR3 is 14 residues. Per germline, CDR1 SGHTA and CDR2 FQGNSA. The CDR3 spells CASSPGTGYYGYTF. CDR3 bases: TGTGCCAGCAGCCCCGGGACAGGGTACTATGGCTACACCTTC. The variable domain in full, with the rest retrieved from reference TRBV7-2 and TRBJ1-2, is GAGVSQSPSNKVTEKGKDVELRCDPISGHTALYWYRQSLGQGLEFLIYFQGNSAPDKSGLPSDRFSAERTGGSVSTLTIQRTQQEDSAVYLCASSPGTGYYGYTFGSGTRLTVV.

The rearrangement joins TRBV6-1 to TRBJ2-1; TRBD2 aligns across 7 bases. The J segment lost 8 bases and the V segment lost 1 base, leaving 2 bases of the junction unmatched. The CDR3 extends over 13 amino acids. Germline values: CDR1 MNHNS, CDR2 SASEGT. In DNA form, the CDR3 reads TGTGCCAGCAGTGAAGGAGGGAGGGATGAGCAGTTCTTC. This encodes CASSEGGRDEQFF.

The gene calls are TRBV15 and TRBJ2-2; D is unresolved. The CDR3 runs 14 residues. The germline V gene has CDR1 LNHNV and CDR2 YYDKDF (reference sequence). V was trimmed by 0 bases and J by 7 bases, leaving 9 bases between them. The DNA for the CDR3 is TGTGCCACCAGCAGAGATCGACGCGGCGGGGAGCTGTTTTTT. Its translation: CATSRDRRGGELFF.

V usage is TRBV25-1 and J usage is TRBJ1-1, with TRBD1 identical over 11 bases. The V segment lost 2 bases and the J segment 4 bases; nucleotides outside the gene matches: 3. This CDR3 is built from 15 residues. Per the germline V gene, CDR1 is MGHDK and CDR2 is SYGVNS. For the CDR3, the DNA is TGTGCCAGCAGTGAAGGGACAGGGGGGCTCACTGAAGCTTTCTTT. Encoded protein: CASSEGTGGLTEAFF.

The CDR3, as DNA: TGCGCCAGCAGTCCCGGGCCAGGGCTTAATGAAAAACTGTTTTTT. It yields the protein CASSPGPGLNEKLFF. The chain combines TRBV10-2 with TRBJ1-4; D possibly corresponds to TRBD1 (5 bases). Germline V lookup: CDR1 WSHSY, CDR2 SAAADI. Trimming stripped 5 bases from V and 4 bases from J, with 14 bases between. The CDR3 loop spans 15 amino acids.

The chain has TRBV6-5 and TRBJ2-1; possibly TRBD1 for D (6 bases). The CDR3 loop spans 15 amino acids. In germline, CDR1 is MNHEY, CDR2 SVGAGI. V was pared by 6 bases and J by 2 bases, with 14 bases between. The CDR3 DNA follows: TGTGCCAGCAGCCCGGCTCAGGGGACCTACAATGAGCAGTTCTTC. Translated: CASSPAQGTYNEQFF.

The CDR3 is CASEGQGDEQYF. The CDR3 region has the DNA TGTGCCAGCGAAGGACAGGGCGACGAGCAGTACTTC. The chain is built from TRBV6-1 and TRBJ2-7; 8 bases match TRBD1. The junction had 5 bases not matched to a gene; V was cut back by 8 bases and J by 5 bases. The CDR3 totals 12 residues. Germline V lookup: CDR1 MNHNS, CDR2 SASEGT.

J is TRBJ2-5 and V is TRBV2; D gene ambiguous. V shed 7 bases and J shed 5 bases, with 20 bases lying between them. The V gene's germline CDR1 is SNHLY and CDR2 FYNNEI. The CDR3 sequence is 15 residues long. In DNA form, the CDR3 reads TGTGCCAGCATCCGTAACAGTGCCTTCCAGGAGACCCAGTACTTC. Its protein is CASIRNSAFQETQYF. Complete variable domain (other parts from reference TRBV2 and TRBJ2-5): EPEVTQTPSHQVTQMGQEVILRCVPISNHLYFYWYRQILGQKVEFLVSFYNNEISEKSEIFDDQFSVERPDGSNFTLKIRSTKLEDSAMYFCASIRNSAFQETQYFGPGTRLLVL.

This clone appeared a single time. The J gene is TRBJ2-7, the V gene TRBV2; D is possibly TRBD2 (6 bases). The CDR3 is 14 residues long. CDR1 and CDR2 (germline): SNHLY, FYNNEI. V was shortened by 6 bases and J by 4 bases, with 16 bases between the two germline ends. For the CDR3, the DNA is TGTGCCAGCAGCGGCAACCACGCGGGGTACGAGCAGTACTTC. Its translation: CASSGNHAGYEQYF.

The chain is built from TRBV27 and TRBJ1-2; a possible D gene is TRBD1 (6 bases). This CDR3 spans 14 amino acids. Germline values: CDR1 MNHEY, CDR2 SMNVEV (reference sequence). With 6 bases removed from V and 6 bases from J, the gap between germline ends came to 17 bases. The CDR3 loop reads CASRNRAGQNGYTF. CDR3 DNA: TGTGCCAGCAGAAACAGGGCCGGCCAAAATGGCTACACCTTC.

The V and J genes are TRBV2 and TRBJ2-5; 8 positions agree with TRBD1. V was pared by 4 bases and J by 4 bases, with 5 bases of the junction left unmatched. Germline assignment: CDR1 SNHLY and CDR2 FYNNEI. This CDR3 comprises 14 residues. The CDR3 sequence is CASSGRTGRETQYF. The CDR3 DNA reads TGTGCCAGCAGTGGACGGACAGGGCGAGAGACCCAGTACTTC.

V gene TRBV5-4 combines with J gene TRBJ1-1; D is ambiguous. The CDR3 has 14 amino acids. V lost 1 base and J lost 1, with 8 bases in between. Germline CDR1 SGHNT, CDR2 YYREEE (reference sequence). The CDR3 nucleotides read TGTGCCAGCAGCTTGATTCCTAAGAACACTGAAGCTTTCTTT. Its protein is CASSLIPKNTEAFF. Full variable domain (rest looked up from reference TRBV5-4 and TRBJ1-1): ETGVTQSPTHLIKTRGQQVTLRCSSQSGHNTVSWYQQALGQGPQFIFQYYREEENGRGNFPPRFSGLQFPNYSSELNVNALELDDSALYLCASSLIPKNTEAFFGQGTRLTVV.

The chain recombines TRBV19 with TRBJ1-6; 7 bases match TRBD1. There are 16 residues in the CDR3. V lost 4 bases, J lost 1 base, and 4 bases stayed unmatched. CDR1 is LNHDA, CDR2 SQIVND, per germline (reference sequence). The CDR3 loop reads CASSTEQGSYNSPLHF. The CDR3 DNA is TGTGCCAGTAGTACCGAACAGGGGTCCTATAATTCACCCCTCCACTTT.

Only one count was recorded for this clone. The chain carries TRBV11-2 and TRBJ1-1, with TRBD1 as a possible D gene (5 bases). The CDR3 is 15 residues long. The germline V gene encodes CDR1 SGHAT and CDR2 FQNNGV. V was cut by 4 bases and J by 6 bases, with 18 bases left in between. The CDR3 DNA sequence: TGTGCCAGCAGCTCTGAATGGGGGGACGGGTCTGAAGCTTTCTTT. Encoded protein: CASSSEWGDGSEAFF. Drawing the rest from reference TRBV11-2 and TRBJ1-1, the complete variable domain is EAGVAQSPRYKIIEKRQSVAFWCNPISGHATLYWYQQILGQGPKLLIQFQNNGVVDDSQLPKDRFSAERLKGVDSTLKIQPAKLEDSAVYLCASSSEWGDGSEAFFGQGTRLTVV.

The chain has TRBV30 and TRBJ2-1, with TRBD1 as a possible D gene (5 bases). The CDR3 extends over 14 amino acids. Looked up from germline, CDR1 is GTSNPN and CDR2 is SVGIG (reference sequence). V lost 2 bases, J lost 3 bases, and 11 bases lay in between. CDR3 region: CAWSLRGLYNEQFF. As DNA, the CDR3 is TGTGCCTGGAGTCTTAGGGGCCTCTACAATGAGCAGTTCTTC.

In this sample, this clone turned up once. The chain links TRBV6-5 to TRBJ1-2; possible D gene TRBD1, 6 bases. CDR1 MNHEY and CDR2 SVGAGI come from the germline V gene. Trimming left V 8 bases short and J 0 bases short, with 16 bases between. The CDR3 contains 15 residues. The CDR3 region is CASGTNRAANYGYTF. CDR3 bases: TGTGCCAGCGGCACAAACAGGGCCGCTAACTATGGCTACACCTTC.

The chain employs TRBV7-2 and TRBJ2-7; 11 nucleotides line up with TRBD1. Germline trimming cut 4 bases from V and 5 bases from J; bases unmatched to any gene: 7. The CDR3 consists of 15 residues. Germline V gene sequence: CDR1 SGHTA, CDR2 FQGNSA. CDR3 loop: CASSSRDRGIHEQYF. The CDR3 DNA follows: TGTGCCAGCAGCTCCCGGGACAGGGGGATCCACGAGCAGTACTTC. Drawing the rest from reference TRBV7-2 and TRBJ2-7, the complete variable domain is GAGVSQSPSNKVTEKGKDVELRCDPISGHTALYWYRQSLGQGLEFLIYFQGNSAPDKSGLPSDRFSAERTGGSVSTLTIQRTQQEDSAVYLCASSSRDRGIHEQYFGPGTRLTVT.

The J gene is TRBJ1-1, the V gene TRBV6-5; D uncertain. CDR1 is MNHEY and CDR2 is SVGAGI in the germline V gene. CDR3 length: 11 amino acids. V lost 8 bases, J lost 5 bases, and 9 bases lay in between. CDR3 protein: CASSRGTEAFF. The CDR3 nucleotides are TGTGCCAGCTCTCGAGGGACTGAAGCTTTCTTT.

The CDR3 loop reads CASSEDQGGGTEAFF. The CDR3 DNA reads as TGTGCCAGCAGTGAAGACCAGGGAGGGGGCACTGAAGCTTTCTTT. The genes are TRBV2 and TRBJ1-1, with D possibly TRBD1 on 6 matching bases. The CDR3 covers 15 residues. Per the germline V gene, CDR1 is SNHLY and CDR2 is FYNNEI. V was trimmed by 1 base and J by 4 bases, leaving 13 bases between them.